This T cell receptor (beta chain) was identified in a study of T cell responses to AZD1222 COVID-19 vaccine. Broader study findings: Only after the peak T cell response were repertoires sampled. Spike-specific TCR breadth rose after two AZD1222 doses, and depth rose as well.

With respect to this clone: Its antigen is currently unknown.

Germline CDR1 and CDR2: SGDLS and YYNGEE. This CDR3 has 15 amino acids. Trimming shortened V by 4 bases and J by 4 bases, and 18 bases separated the two germline ends. TCRdb keeps only in-frame clones here, not all; method: immunoSEQ multiplex PCR. The sample carries around 210,000 clones, around 94% recorded once. The clonotype was recovered from an adult who received the MenACWY meningococcal vaccine as a control. Sequences were derived from peripheral blood, sampled 28 days after the second dose of the MenACWY control vaccine. This chain connects TRBV9 to TRBJ2-7, with D perhaps being TRBD1 or TRBD2 (5 bases each). DNA for the CDR3: TGTGCCAGCAGCCCCTTCCGGGGCAGCAGATACGAGCAGTACTTC. Its translation is CASSPFRGSRYEQYF. The full variable domain, with the rest looked up from reference TRBV9 and TRBJ2-7, is DSGVTQTPKHLITATGQRVTLRCSPRSGDLSVYWYQQSLDQGLQFLIQYYNGEERAKGNILERFSAQQFPDLHSELNLSSLELGDSALYFCASSPFRGSRYEQYFGPGTRLTVT.